This T cell receptor beta chain was captured by sequencing in a study of molecular identifiers for immune sequencing clone quantification. Using 10%, 30% or 50% RNA, naive CD8 libraries were derived from approximately 20,000 to 1,000,000 sorted cells. Naive CD8 T cells were sorted as CD8+CD4-CCR7+CD45RA+. Study-level findings and limits: Among about a million naive cells, spiked Jurkat TCR RNA from a single cell was reportedly detectable.

This clonotype has at least ten counts. What it binds is unknown. For bulk TCR libraries, previously described methods and listed TCR primers were used. MiXCR was run by TCRdb on the PCR reads, yielding one entry per CDR3 protein. The sample shows 40,000 to 45,000 distinct CDR3 sequences, about a fifth of them seen only once. Germline V CDR1 and CDR2: LNHDA, SQIVND (reference sequence). Losses at the gene ends were 1 base for V and 0 bases for J; bases not matched to a gene: 4. CDR3 length equals 16 residues. This chain connects TRBV19 to TRBJ1-1, with TRBD1 identical over 8 bases. Sequencing was done on a sample of naive CD8+ T cells from blood, with Jurkat cell RNA spiked in. Stated subset: FACS-sorted CD8+CD4-CCR7+CD45RA+ naive T cells. This sequence originates from a human donor in good health. Some libraries in this study had Jurkat cell RNA spiked in. In DNA form, the CDR3 reads TGTGCCAGTAGTATAGCTTCCAGGGGGCTGAACACTGAAGCTTTCTTT. Translating it yields CASSIASRGLNTEAFF.